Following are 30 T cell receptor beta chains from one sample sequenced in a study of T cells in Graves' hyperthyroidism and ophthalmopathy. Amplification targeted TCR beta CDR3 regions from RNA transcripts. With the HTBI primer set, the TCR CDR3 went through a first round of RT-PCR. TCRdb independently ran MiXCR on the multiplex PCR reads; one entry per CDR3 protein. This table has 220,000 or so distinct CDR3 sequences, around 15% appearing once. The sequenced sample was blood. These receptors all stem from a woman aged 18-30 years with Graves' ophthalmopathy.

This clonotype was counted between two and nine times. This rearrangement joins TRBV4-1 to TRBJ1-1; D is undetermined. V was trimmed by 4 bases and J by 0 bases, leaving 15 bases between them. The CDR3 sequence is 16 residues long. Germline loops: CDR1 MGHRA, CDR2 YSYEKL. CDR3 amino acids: CASSPEARRMNTEAFF. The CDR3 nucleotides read TGCGCCAGCAGCCCGGAGGCTAGACGAATGAACACTGAAGCTTTCTTT.

CDR3 in DNA: TGTGCCAGCAGTGCGGCGGGGAGCACTAATGAAAAACTGTTTTTT. It translates to CASSAAGSTNEKLFF. The chain combines TRBV28 with TRBJ1-4; D is unresolved. Trimming pared 5 bases from V and 2 bases from J, leaving 12 bases between. CDR3 length: 15 amino acids. The germline V gene encodes CDR1 MDHEN and CDR2 SYDVKM.

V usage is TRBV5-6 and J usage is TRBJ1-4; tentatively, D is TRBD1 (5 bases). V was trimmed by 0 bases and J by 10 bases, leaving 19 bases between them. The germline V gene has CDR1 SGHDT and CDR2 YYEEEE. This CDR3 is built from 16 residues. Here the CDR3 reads CASSLGTGAGRGKLFF. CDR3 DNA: TGTGCCAGCAGCTTGGGTACCGGGGCCGGGAGGGGAAAACTGTTTTTT.

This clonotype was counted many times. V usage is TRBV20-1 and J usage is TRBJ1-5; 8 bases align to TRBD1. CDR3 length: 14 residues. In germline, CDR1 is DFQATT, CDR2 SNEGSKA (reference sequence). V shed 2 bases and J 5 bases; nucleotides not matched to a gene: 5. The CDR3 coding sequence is TGCAGTGCTAGAAGACAGGGGTCGCATCAGCCCCAGCATTTT. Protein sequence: CSARRQGSHQPQHF.

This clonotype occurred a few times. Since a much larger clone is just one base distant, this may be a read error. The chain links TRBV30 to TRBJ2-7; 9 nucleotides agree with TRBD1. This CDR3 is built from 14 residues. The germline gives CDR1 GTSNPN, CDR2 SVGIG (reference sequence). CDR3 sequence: CAWSWTGASYEQHF. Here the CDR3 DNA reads TGTGCCTGGAGTTGGACAGGGGCCTCCTACGAGCAGCACTTC.

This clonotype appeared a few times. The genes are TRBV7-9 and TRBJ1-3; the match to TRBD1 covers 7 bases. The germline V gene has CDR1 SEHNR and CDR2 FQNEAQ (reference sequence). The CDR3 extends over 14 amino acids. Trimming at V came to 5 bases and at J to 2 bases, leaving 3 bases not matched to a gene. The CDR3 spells CASSITGAGNTIYF. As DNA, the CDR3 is TGTGCCAGCAGCATTACAGGGGCTGGAAACACCATATATTTT.

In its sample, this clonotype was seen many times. CDR3 amino acids: CSVATRLTEAFF. The DNA of the CDR3 is TGCAGCGTTGCCACTCGGCTCACTGAAGCTTTCTTT. V and J are TRBV29-1 and TRBJ1-1; no clear D gene. This CDR3 comprises 12 residues. CDR1 and CDR2 (germline): SQVTM, ANQGSEA. The V end lost 4 bases, the J end lost 4 bases, and 10 bases lay between the germline ends.

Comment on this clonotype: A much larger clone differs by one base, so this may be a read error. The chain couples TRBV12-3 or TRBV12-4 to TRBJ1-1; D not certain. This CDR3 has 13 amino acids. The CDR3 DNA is TGTGCCAGCAGTTTTAGCAGGAACACTGAAGTTTTCTTT. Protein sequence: CASSFSRNTEVFF.

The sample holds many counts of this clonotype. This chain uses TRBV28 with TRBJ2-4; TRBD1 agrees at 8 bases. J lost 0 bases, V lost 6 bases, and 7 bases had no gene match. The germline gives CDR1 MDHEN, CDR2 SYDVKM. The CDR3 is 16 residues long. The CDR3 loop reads CASSYWDRLAKNIQYF. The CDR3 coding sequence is TGTGCCAGCAGCTACTGGGACAGGCTAGCCAAAAACATTCAGTACTTC.

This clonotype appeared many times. DNA for the CDR3: TGTGCCAGCAGCTTAGGTTCTGATCGACGGAAGTACTTC. It yields the protein CASSLGSDRRKYF. The V gene is TRBV11-2, the J gene TRBJ2-5; the D is unclear. V was clipped by 1 base and J by 12 bases, with 15 bases between them. The CDR3 has 13 residues. Germline CDR1 SGHAT, CDR2 FQNNGV.

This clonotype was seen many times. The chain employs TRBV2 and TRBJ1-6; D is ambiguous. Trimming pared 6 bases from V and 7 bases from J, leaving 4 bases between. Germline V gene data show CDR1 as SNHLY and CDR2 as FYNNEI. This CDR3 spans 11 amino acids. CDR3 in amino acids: CASSPNSPLHF. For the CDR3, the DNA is TGTGCCAGCAGCCCAAATTCACCCCTCCACTTT.

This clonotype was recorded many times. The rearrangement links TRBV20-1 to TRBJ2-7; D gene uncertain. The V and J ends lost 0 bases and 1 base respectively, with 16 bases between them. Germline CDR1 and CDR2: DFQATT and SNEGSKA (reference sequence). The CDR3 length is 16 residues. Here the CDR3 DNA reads TGCAGTGCTAGAGATCCGAGACATTGGGCTTCCTACGAGCAGTACTTC. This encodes CSARDPRHWASYEQYF.

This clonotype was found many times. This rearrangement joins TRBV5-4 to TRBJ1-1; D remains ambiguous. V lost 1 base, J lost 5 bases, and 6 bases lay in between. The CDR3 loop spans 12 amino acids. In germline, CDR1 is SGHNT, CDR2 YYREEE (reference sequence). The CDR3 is CASSLLGTEAFF. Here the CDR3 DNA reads TGTGCCAGCAGCTTGTTAGGTACTGAAGCTTTCTTT.

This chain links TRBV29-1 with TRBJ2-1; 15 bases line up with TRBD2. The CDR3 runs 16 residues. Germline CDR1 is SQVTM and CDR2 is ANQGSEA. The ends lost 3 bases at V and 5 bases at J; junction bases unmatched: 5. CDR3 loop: CSVEPGLAGGNNEQFF. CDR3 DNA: TGCAGCGTTGAGCCCGGACTAGCGGGAGGGAACAATGAGCAGTTCTTC.

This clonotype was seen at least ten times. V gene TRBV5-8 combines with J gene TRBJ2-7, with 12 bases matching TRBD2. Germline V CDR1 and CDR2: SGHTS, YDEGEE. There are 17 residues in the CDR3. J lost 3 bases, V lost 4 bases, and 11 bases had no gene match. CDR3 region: CASSRILAGGPHYEQYF. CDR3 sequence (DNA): TGTGCCAGCAGCCGCATACTAGCGGGAGGCCCTCACTACGAGCAGTACTTC.

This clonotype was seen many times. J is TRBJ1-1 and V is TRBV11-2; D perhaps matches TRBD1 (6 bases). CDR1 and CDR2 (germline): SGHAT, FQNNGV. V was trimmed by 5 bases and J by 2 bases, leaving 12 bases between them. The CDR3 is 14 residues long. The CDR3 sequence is CASSNYRANTEAFF. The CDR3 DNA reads TGTGCCAGCAGCAACTACAGGGCTAACACTGAAGCTTTCTTT.

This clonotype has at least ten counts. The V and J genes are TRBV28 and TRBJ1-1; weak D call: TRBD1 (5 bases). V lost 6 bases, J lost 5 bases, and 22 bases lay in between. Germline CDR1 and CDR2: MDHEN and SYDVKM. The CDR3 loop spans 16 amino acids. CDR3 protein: CASSSGAGTEKTEAFF. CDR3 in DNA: TGTGCCAGCAGCTCCGGGGCAGGTACGGAGAAAACTGAAGCTTTCTTT.

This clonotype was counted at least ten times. In DNA form, the CDR3 reads TGCAGCGTTGAAGGTGGGGGACTAGCGGGAGGCCGGGAGACCCAGTACTTC. Translated, it gives CSVEGGGLAGGRETQYF. V gene TRBV29-1 combines with J gene TRBJ2-5, with 15 bases fitting TRBD2. Germline V gives CDR1 SQVTM, CDR2 ANQGSEA. J lost 5 bases, V lost 1 base, and 8 bases had no gene match. The CDR3 length is 17 residues.

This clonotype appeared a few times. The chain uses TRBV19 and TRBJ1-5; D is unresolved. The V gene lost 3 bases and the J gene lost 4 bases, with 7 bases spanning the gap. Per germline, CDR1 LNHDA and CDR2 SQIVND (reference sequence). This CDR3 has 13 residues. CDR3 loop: CASSMVGNQPQHF. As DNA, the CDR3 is TGTGCCAGTAGTATGGTAGGAAATCAGCCCCAGCATTTT. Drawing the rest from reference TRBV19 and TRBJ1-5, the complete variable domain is DGGITQSPKYLFRKEGQNVTLSCEQNLNHDAMYWYRQDPGQGLRLIYYSQIVNDFQKGDIAEGYSVSREKKESFPLTVTSAQKNPTAFYLCASSMVGNQPQHFGDGTRLSIL.

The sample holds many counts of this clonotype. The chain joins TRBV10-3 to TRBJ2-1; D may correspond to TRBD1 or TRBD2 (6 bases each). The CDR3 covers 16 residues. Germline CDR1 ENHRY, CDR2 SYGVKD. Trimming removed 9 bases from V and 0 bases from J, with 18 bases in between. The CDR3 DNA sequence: TGTGCCATTGGGGGCGGGGCGGGCCGCTCCTACAATGAGCAGTTCTTC. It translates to CAIGGGAGRSYNEQFF.

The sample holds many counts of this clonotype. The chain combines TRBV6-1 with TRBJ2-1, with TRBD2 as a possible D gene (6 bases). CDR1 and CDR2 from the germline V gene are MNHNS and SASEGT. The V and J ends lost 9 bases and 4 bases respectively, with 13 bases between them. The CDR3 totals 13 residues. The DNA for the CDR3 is TGTGCCAGTGCAACGGAGGGATACAATGAGCAGTTCTTC. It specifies CASATEGYNEQFF.

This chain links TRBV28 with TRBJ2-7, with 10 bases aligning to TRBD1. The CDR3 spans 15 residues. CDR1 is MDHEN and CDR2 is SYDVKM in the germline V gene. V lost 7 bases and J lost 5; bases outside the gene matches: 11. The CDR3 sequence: CASTEVDRGGDEQYF. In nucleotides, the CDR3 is TGTGCCAGCACCGAGGTGGACAGGGGGGGGGACGAGCAGTACTTC.

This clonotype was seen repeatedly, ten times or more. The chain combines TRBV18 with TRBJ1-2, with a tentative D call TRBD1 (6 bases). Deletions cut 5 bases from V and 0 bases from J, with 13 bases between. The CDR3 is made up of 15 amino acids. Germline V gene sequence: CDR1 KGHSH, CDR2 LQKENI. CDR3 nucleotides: TGTGCCAGCTCAATAGGACAGAAAGCTAACTATGGCTACACCTTC. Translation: CASSIGQKANYGYTF. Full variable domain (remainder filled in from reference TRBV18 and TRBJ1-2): NAGVMQNPRHLVRRRGQEARLRCSPMKGHSHVYWYRQLPEEGLKFMVYLQKENIIDESGMPKERFSAEFPKEGPSILRIQQVVRGDSAAYFCASSIGQKANYGYTFGSGTRLTVV.

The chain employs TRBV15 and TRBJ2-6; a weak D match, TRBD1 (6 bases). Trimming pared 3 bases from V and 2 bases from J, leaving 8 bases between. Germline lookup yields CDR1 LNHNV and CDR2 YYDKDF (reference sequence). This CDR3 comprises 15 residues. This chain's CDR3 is CATSSYRAGANVLTF. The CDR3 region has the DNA TGTGCCACCAGCAGTTACAGGGCTGGGGCCAACGTCCTGACTTTC.

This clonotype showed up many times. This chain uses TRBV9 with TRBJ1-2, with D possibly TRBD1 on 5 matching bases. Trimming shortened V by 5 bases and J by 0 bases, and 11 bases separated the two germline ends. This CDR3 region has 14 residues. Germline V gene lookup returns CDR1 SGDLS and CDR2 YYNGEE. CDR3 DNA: TGTGCCAGCAGGGGTCAGGGATCTAACTATGGCTACACCTTC. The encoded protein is CASRGQGSNYGYTF.

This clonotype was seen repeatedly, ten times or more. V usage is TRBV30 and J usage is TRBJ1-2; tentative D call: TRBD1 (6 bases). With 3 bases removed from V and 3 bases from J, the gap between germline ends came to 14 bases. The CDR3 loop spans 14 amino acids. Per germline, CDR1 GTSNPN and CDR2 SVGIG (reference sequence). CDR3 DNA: TGTGCCTGGAGCCAACAGGGAATCGACTATGGCTACACCTTC. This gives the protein CAWSQQGIDYGYTF.

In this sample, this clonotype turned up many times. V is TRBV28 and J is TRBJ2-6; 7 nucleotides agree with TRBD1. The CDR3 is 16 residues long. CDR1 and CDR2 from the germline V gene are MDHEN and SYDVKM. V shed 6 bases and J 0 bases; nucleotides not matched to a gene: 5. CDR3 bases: TGTGCCAGCAGGACGGGACAGAGCTCTGGGGCCAACGTCCTGACTTTC. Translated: CASRTGQSSGANVLTF.

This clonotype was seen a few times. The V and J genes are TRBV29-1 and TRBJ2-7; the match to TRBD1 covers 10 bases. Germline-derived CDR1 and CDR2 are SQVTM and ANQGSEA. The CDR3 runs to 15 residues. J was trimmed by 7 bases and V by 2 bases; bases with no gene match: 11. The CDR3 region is CSVELTGTGVEEQYF. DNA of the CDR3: TGCAGCGTTGAACTAACCGGGACAGGGGTTGAAGAGCAGTACTTC.

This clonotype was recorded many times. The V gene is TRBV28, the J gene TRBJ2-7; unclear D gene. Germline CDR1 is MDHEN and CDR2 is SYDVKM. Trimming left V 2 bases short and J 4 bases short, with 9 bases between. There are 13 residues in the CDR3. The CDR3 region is CASSLNVGYEQYF. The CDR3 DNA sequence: TGTGCCAGCAGTTTAAACGTCGGGTACGAGCAGTACTTC.

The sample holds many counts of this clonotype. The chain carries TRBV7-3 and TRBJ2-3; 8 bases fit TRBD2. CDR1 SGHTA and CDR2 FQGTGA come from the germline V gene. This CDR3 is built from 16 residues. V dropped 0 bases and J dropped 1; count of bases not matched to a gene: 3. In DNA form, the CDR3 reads TGTGCCAGCAGCTTAACGCGGGGGGCTGGCACAGATACGCAGTATTTT. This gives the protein CASSLTRGAGTDTQYF.